The 13 T cell receptor beta chains listed next were all sequenced from one sample in a study of OX40 agonist ivuxolimab in advanced cancers. Some clones are missing from TCRdb's copy, which holds only in-frame ones; the method was immunoSEQ multiplex PCR. The sample consists of over 10,000 clones, 65% to 85% of them appearing once. Material: CD4+ or CD8+ T cells sorted from blood, obtained in a trial of the OX40 agonist ivuxolimab. The receptors originated from an adult with an advanced solid tumor such as melanoma, head and neck, liver or kidney cancer.

V is TRBV23-1 and J is TRBJ2-1, with 9 bases fitting TRBD2. TRBV23-1 is an ORF, and what it does is uncertain. V lost 6 bases to trimming and J lost 5 bases; unmatched junction nucleotides: 14. The CDR3 length is 17 residues. Here the CDR3 reads CASSQNPTSGFDNEQFF. The CDR3 DNA reads TGCGCCAGCAGCCAAAACCCCACTAGCGGGTTCGACAATGAGCAGTTCTTC.

The chain is built from TRBV6-5 and TRBJ2-7; TRBD2 aligns across 9 bases. V lost 7 bases and J lost 5; bases outside the gene matches: 12. This CDR3 contains 15 residues. Germline loops: CDR1 MNHEY, CDR2 SVGAGI. The CDR3 DNA is TGTGCCAGCACTCCAATGGCGGGAGGGCTGGACGAGCAGTACTTC. This gives the protein CASTPMAGGLDEQYF.

This clone came up a few times. The chain has TRBV9 and TRBJ2-3; the D gene is possibly TRBD2 (5 bases). Germline CDR1 reads SGDLS; CDR2 reads YYNGEE. V was pared by 0 bases and J by 0 bases, with 11 bases between. CDR3 length equals 16 residues. CDR3 coding DNA: TGTGCCAGCAGCGTAGCCGGGAAACCTAGCACAGATACGCAGTATTTT. It yields the protein CASSVAGKPSTDTQYF.

This rearrangement joins TRBV18 to TRBJ2-6; 7 nucleotides agree with TRBD1. V gave up 3 bases and J gave up 0 bases; unmatched junction bases: 8. Germline V gives CDR1 KGHSH, CDR2 LQKENI. This CDR3 spans 18 amino acids. The CDR3 loop reads CASSPGQAESSGANVLTF. CDR3 DNA: TGTGCCAGCTCACCTGGACAGGCCGAAAGCTCTGGGGCCAACGTCCTGACTTTC.

A single count supports this clone. The V gene is TRBV6-5, the J gene TRBJ2-7; no clear D gene. The V gene lost 2 bases and the J gene lost 5 bases, with 13 bases spanning the gap. CDR3 length: 14 residues. Germline V gene lookup returns CDR1 MNHEY and CDR2 SVGAGI. The CDR3 DNA sequence: TGTGCCAGCAGTTACGCAGGACCTTTGGACGAGCAGTACTTC. This translates into CASSYAGPLDEQYF.

The genes are TRBV2 and TRBJ2-7; D is perhaps TRBD1 (6 bases). The CDR3 runs 13 residues. Trimming cost V 6 bases and J 3 bases, with 12 bases left between them. From germline, CDR1 is SNHLY and CDR2 FYNNEI. The CDR3 region is CASRHREIYEQYF. In DNA form, the CDR3 reads TGTGCCAGCAGGCACAGGGAGATCTACGAGCAGTACTTC.

V gene TRBV9 combines with J gene TRBJ2-7; perhaps TRBD2 as D (6 bases). V was pared by 0 bases and J by 5 bases, with 12 bases between. The CDR3 totals 14 residues. Looked up from germline, CDR1 is SGDLS and CDR2 is YYNGEE. The CDR3 region has the DNA TGTGCCAGCAGCGTAGCGGGAGCATTCGACGAGCAGTACTTC. Amino acid sequence: CASSVAGAFDEQYF.

J is TRBJ2-7 and V is TRBV4-1; D may match TRBD1 or TRBD2 (5 bases each). Trimming took 1 base from V and 3 from J, leaving 7 bases between them. There are 13 residues in the CDR3. The V gene's germline CDR1 is MGHRA and CDR2 YSYEKL. The CDR3 DNA is TGCGCCAGCAGCCAAGTTGGGGGCTACGAGCAGTACTTC. As protein: CASSQVGGYEQYF.

This clone appeared a single time. The rearrangement uses TRBV9 and TRBJ2-1, with TRBD2 matching 7 bases. With 3 bases clipped from V and 5 bases from J, the junction kept 2 bases outside the gene matches. CDR1 and CDR2 from the germline V gene are SGDLS and YYNGEE. The CDR3 sequence is 13 residues long. The CDR3 bases are TGTGCCAGCAGCGGCGGGGGAGACAATGAGCAGTTCTTC. Translating it yields CASSGGGDNEQFF.

The chain links TRBV29-1 to TRBJ2-3; 15 nucleotides align to TRBD2. In germline, CDR1 is SQVTM, CDR2 ANQGSEA. The CDR3 loop spans 15 amino acids. The trim removed 3 bases at V and 5 bases at J, leaving 3 bases unmatched. The CDR3 here is CSVEGLAGGGDTQYF. CDR3 coding DNA: TGCAGCGTTGAGGGACTAGCGGGGGGCGGAGATACGCAGTATTTT.

This rearrangement joins TRBV27 to TRBJ2-5; D is ambiguous. This CDR3 spans 14 amino acids. V lost 3 bases and J lost 0, with 8 bases in between. CDR1 and CDR2 (germline): MNHEY, SMNVEV (reference sequence). The CDR3 region has the DNA TGTGCCAGCAGTTTCACACCAAACCAAGAGACCCAGTACTTC. Its protein is CASSFTPNQETQYF.

The sample holds a few counts of this clone. This chain joins TRBV25-1 and TRBJ1-3; the match to TRBD1 covers 9 bases. Germline CDR1 is MGHDK and CDR2 is SYGVNS. The junction had 6 bases not matched to a gene; V was cut back by 1 base and J by 11 bases. The CDR3 totals 14 residues. The CDR3 protein is CASSESGDRAAIYF. CDR3 DNA sequence: TGTGCCAGCAGTGAATCCGGGGACAGGGCAGCCATATATTTT.

The rearrangement links TRBV19 to TRBJ2-1; 8 bases are shared with TRBD2. V shed 7 bases and J 9 bases; nucleotides not matched to a gene: 5. Germline assignment: CDR1 LNHDA and CDR2 SQIVND (reference sequence). This CDR3 is 12 amino acids long. This CDR3 is CASTAGGVEQFF. CDR3 nucleotide sequence: TGTGCCAGTACCGCGGGGGGAGTTGAGCAGTTCTTC.